This TCR beta chain was identified in a study of cytomegalovirus exposure and HLA in healthy donors. A word on this clone: Antigen unknown.

The PCR ran on 60 Vbeta and 13 Jbeta primers. Measured with immunoSEQ multiplex PCR; TCRdb has only the in-frame clones, and not every one. Found here are around 180,000 clones, over 80% of them singletons; the top ten hold 0.95% to 1.5%. Whole-study results and caveats: Most of the TCR beta V segments (in an earlier analysis) were productive either about 87% or about 30% of the time.

Germline trimming cut 3 bases from V and 11 bases from J; bases unmatched to any gene: 23. Germline lookup yields CDR1 SGHNT and CDR2 YENEEA. The CDR3 is made up of 18 amino acids. The receptor comes from a boy aged 2 to 10 in good health and CMV-seronegative. Sequenced material: PBMCs. This sequence joins TRBV11-3 and TRBJ2-5; TRBD2 matches at 8 bases. This CDR3 reads CASSFQREGSGTRREQYF. The CDR3, as DNA: TGTGCCAGCAGCTTTCAAAGGGAGGGTAGCGGGACTAGGAGAGAGCAGTACTTC.